Below, one TCR beta chain is given with its context. Its antigen is as yet unknown. This specimen belongs to a study of T cell responses to AZD1222 COVID-19 vaccine. Sequencing used immunoSEQ multiplex PCR; TCRdb keeps in-frame clones, though not all of them. This table has some 130,000 clones, roughly nine tenths appearing once. The CDR3 consists of 15 residues. The V segment lost 6 bases and the J segment 7 bases; nucleotides outside the gene matches: 11. In germline, CDR1 is SGHRS, CDR2 YFSETQ. The study's findings and limits: In all cases, repertoires were sampled only after the peak T cell response. The donors showed a predominance of white British ancestry and of females, with possible underestimation of clonal diversity. Baseline testing showed seropositivity in only 5 or 6 AZD1222 recipients. Nearly half of unique spike-specific TCRs reportedly avoided B.1.351 and B.1.1.7 mutated regions.

This sequence was found in an adult in good health. This sample comprised peripheral blood, obtained on day 0 of AZD1222 vaccination. This chain joins TRBV5-1 and TRBJ1-4, with 8 bases identical to TRBD1. As DNA, the CDR3 is TGCGCCAGCACCACCCAGGGACAGGACTTTGAAAAACTGTTTTTT. The encoded protein is CASTTQGQDFEKLFF.